Each of the 4 T cell receptor beta chains below was sequenced from the same sample in a study of blood T cell repertoires in COVID-19. Libraries were prepared by immunoSEQ multiplex PCR; TCRdb keeps only in-frame clonotypes and omits some of them. The sample has 300,000 to 450,000 clones; around 87% are singletons. The source material was PBMCs or T cells enriched from blood (not recorded which). Receptors originate from a man younger than 30 who had recovered from COVID-19.

A remark on this clone: This same CDR3 is encoded by further DNA sequences in the sample. This chain uses TRBV18 with TRBJ2-7; 7 bases are shared with TRBD1. Per germline, CDR1 KGHSH and CDR2 LQKENI. V lost 3 bases and J lost 2; bases outside the gene matches: 1. CDR3 length: 13 amino acids. The CDR3 nucleotides are TGTGCCAGCTCACCGGGACAGACCTACGAGCAGTACTTC. This sequence encodes CASSPGQTYEQYF. The variable domain in full, with the rest retrieved from reference TRBV18 and TRBJ2-7, is NAGVMQNPRHLVRRRGQEARLRCSPMKGHSHVYWYRQLPEEGLKFMVYLQKENIIDESGMPKERFSAEFPKEGPSILRIQQVVRGDSAAYFCASSPGQTYEQYFGPGTRLTVT.

The V and J genes are TRBV6-2 or TRBV6-3 and TRBJ2-1; D is unresolved. CDR1 is MNHEY, CDR2 SVGEGT, per germline. The CDR3 is 14 amino acids. Trimming pared 3 bases from V and 3 bases from J, leaving 9 bases between. CDR3 nucleotides: TGTGCCAGCAGTTATTCCCGCGACTACAATGAGCAGTTCTTC. Translating gives CASSYSRDYNEQFF.

This rearrangement joins TRBV7-2 to TRBJ2-1, with 11 nucleotides matching TRBD2. CDR1 SGHTA and CDR2 FQGNSA come from the germline V gene. Germline trimming cut 6 bases from V and 1 base from J; bases unmatched to any gene: 5. The CDR3 is 16 residues long. CDR3 residues: CASSTSGRSSYNEQFF. CDR3 nucleotides: TGTGCCAGCAGTACTAGCGGGAGATCGTCCTACAATGAGCAGTTCTTC. The complete variable domain, with remaining parts taken from reference TRBV7-2 and TRBJ2-1, reads GAGVSQSPSNKVTEKGKDVELRCDPISGHTALYWYRQSLGQGLEFLIYFQGNSAPDKSGLPSDRFSAERTGGSVSTLTIQRTQQEDSAVYLCASSTSGRSSYNEQFFGPGTRLTVL.

J is TRBJ2-5 and V is TRBV27; 7 nucleotides line up with TRBD2. V lost 4 bases to trimming and J lost 5 bases; unmatched junction nucleotides: 10. The CDR3 is 15 amino acids. CDR1 is MNHEY and CDR2 is SMNVEV in the germline V gene (reference sequence). The CDR3 DNA sequence: TGTGCCAGCAGTTCGCCGGGGACTAAAGGGGAGACCCAGTACTTC. Translated, it gives CASSSPGTKGETQYF.